This TCR beta chain was identified during a study of blood T cell repertoires in COVID-19. Across the study: Specimens from acute and convalescent COVID-19 originated in the United States, Italy and Spain. In each case, the material was cDNA or gDNA derived from T cells, B-cell-depleted T cells, or PBMCs.

This clone was seen only once. Source study methods: Amplification of reference gene primers provided the estimated nucleated cell counts. Measured with immunoSEQ multiplex PCR; TCRdb has only the in-frame clones, and not every one. The DNA was the basis for D and trimming; V, J and clone size are from that table. The sample lists 200,000 to 300,000 clones, 82% occurring once. V lost 2 bases, J lost 4 bases, and 4 bases stayed unmatched. The CDR3 consists of 15 residues. Germline V gene lookup returns CDR1 SGHVS and CDR2 FNYEAQ. The clonotype originates from a woman aged 55-70 years with active or convalescent COVID-19. V usage is TRBV7-6 and J usage is TRBJ2-1; 8 nucleotides line up with TRBD2. The sequenced sample consisted of peripheral blood. The chain's CDR3 is CASSLSGGLYNEQFF. The CDR3 coding sequence is TGTGCCAGCAGCTTAAGCGGGGGCCTTTACAATGAGCAGTTCTTC. Together with reference TRBV7-6 and TRBJ2-1, the CDR3 gives the full variable domain: GAGVSQSPRYKVTKRGQDVALRCDPISGHVSLYWYRQALGQGPEFLTYFNYEAQQDKSGLPNDRFSAERPEGSISTLTIQRTEQRDSAMYRCASSLSGGLYNEQFFGPGTRLTVL.